One sample yielded the 23 T cell receptor beta chains listed below, sequenced in a study of blood T cell repertoires in COVID-19. TCRdb keeps only in-frame clones here, not all; method: immunoSEQ multiplex PCR. In the table there are more than 200,000 clones, about 88% of which are singletons. The sequencing input was peripheral blood. The receptors originated from a man aged 30 to 45 with active or convalescent COVID-19.

The V and J genes are TRBV6-5 and TRBJ2-7, with 8 bases identical to TRBD2. V lost 2 bases, J lost 0 bases, and 6 bases stayed unmatched. Looked up from germline, CDR1 is MNHEY and CDR2 is SVGAGI. There are 16 residues in the CDR3. CDR3 in amino acids: CASSYKLAEISYEQYF. The CDR3 DNA is TGTGCCAGCAGTTACAAACTAGCGGAGATCTCCTACGAGCAGTACTTC.

The chain combines TRBV5-1 with TRBJ2-2; tentatively, D is TRBD2 (6 bases). V dropped 7 bases and J dropped 6 bases, with 19 bases sitting between them. Germline V gene lookup returns CDR1 SGHRS and CDR2 YFSETQ. The CDR3 runs to 15 residues. Written as DNA, the CDR3 is TGCGCCAGCGGGCGGGACGGGCCTCCCCCCGGGGAGCTGTTTTTT. This sequence encodes CASGRDGPPPGELFF.

The CDR3 reads CASSLLSGGSDTQYF. CDR3 sequence (DNA): TGCGCCAGCAGCTTGTTATCGGGGGGCTCAGATACGCAGTATTTT. The gene calls are TRBV5-1 and TRBJ2-3, with D maybe TRBD2 (7 bases). This CDR3 has 15 residues. Germline CDR1 is SGHRS and CDR2 is YFSETQ. With 1 base removed from V and 4 bases from J, the gap between germline ends came to 13 bases.

Remarks on this clone: At the DNA level, this CDR3 is encoded by other sequences in the same sample as well. The V call is TRBV7-9, the J call TRBJ1-1, with D hard to call. V lost 6 bases and J 0 bases, leaving 5 bases between the germline ends. CDR3 length equals 12 residues. Germline assignment: CDR1 SEHNR and CDR2 FQNEAQ (reference sequence). CDR3 amino acids: CASSVMNTEAFF. CDR3 bases: TGTGCCAGCAGTGTTATGAACACTGAAGCTTTCTTT.

The chain carries TRBV5-1 and TRBJ2-3; TRBD2 matches at 13 bases. This CDR3 is built from 17 residues. J was trimmed by 2 bases and V by 4 bases; bases with no gene match: 7. The germline V gene encodes CDR1 SGHRS and CDR2 YFSETQ. DNA for the CDR3: TGCGCCAGCAGCGCCGGGACTAGCGGGGAACTCACAGATACGCAGTATTTT. This encodes CASSAGTSGELTDTQYF.

The rearrangement uses TRBV19 and TRBJ1-4, with D unclear. This CDR3 is 14 amino acids long. V lost 7 bases and J 7 bases, leaving 16 bases between the germline ends. Per the germline V gene, CDR1 is LNHDA and CDR2 is SQIVND (reference sequence). CDR3 protein: CASTLGPSAEKLFF. CDR3 sequence (DNA): TGTGCCAGTACGCTTGGGCCGTCTGCTGAAAAACTGTTTTTT.

The V and J genes are TRBV6-5 and TRBJ1-2; 8 bases fit TRBD1. This CDR3 is built from 15 residues. Germline CDR1 is MNHEY and CDR2 is SVGAGI. The trim removed 0 bases at V and 6 bases at J, leaving 6 bases unmatched. In DNA, the CDR3 is TGTGCCAGCAGTTACTCAGGCAGGGGGCAGAATGGCTACACCTTC. Translating it yields CASSYSGRGQNGYTF.

In its sample, this clone was seen a few times. The gene calls are TRBV13 and TRBJ1-5; 9 bases match TRBD1. Germline V CDR1 and CDR2: PRHDT, FYEKMQ (reference sequence). J lost 3 bases, V lost 3 bases, and 6 bases had no gene match. This CDR3 is built from 16 residues. In nucleotides, the CDR3 is TGTGCCAGCAGCTTCCGGACAGGGGATAACAATCAGCCCCAGCATTTT. Translation gives CASSFRTGDNNQPQHF.

The DNA for the CDR3 is TGTGCCAGCAGCTTTCAAGAGGAAACTGGAAACACCATATATTTT. This encodes CASSFQEETGNTIYF. The genes are TRBV7-9 and TRBJ1-3, with unresolved D. The CDR3 is 15 amino acids. CDR1 SEHNR and CDR2 FQNEAQ come from the germline V gene (reference sequence). Between the trimmed V and J ends, which lost 3 bases and 2 bases, there was a span of 11 bases.

This rearrangement joins TRBV4-2 to TRBJ1-2; D gene uncertain. Germline V CDR1 and CDR2: LGHNA, YNFKEQ. V was pared by 0 bases and J by 13 bases, with 18 bases between. CDR3 length: 14 amino acids. In DNA, the CDR3 is TGTGCCAGCAGCCAAGATCCCGCCTTCAAGGGAGTCACCTTC. This gives the protein CASSQDPAFKGVTF.

The chain recombines TRBV9 with TRBJ2-3; D perhaps matches TRBD1 (5 bases). Germline CDR1 reads SGDLS; CDR2 reads YYNGEE. The CDR3 consists of 15 residues. Trimming removed 3 bases from V and 1 base from J, with 12 bases in between. For the CDR3, the DNA is TGTGCCAGCAGCGCTTCAGGGCATGGCACAGATACGCAGTATTTT. This encodes CASSASGHGTDTQYF.

The chain carries TRBV6-5 and TRBJ2-6; TRBD2 might be the D (6 bases). The CDR3 covers 15 residues. Germline V gene sequence: CDR1 MNHEY, CDR2 SVGAGI. CDR3 amino acids: CAARGPSSGANVLTF. The CDR3 DNA reads as TGTGCAGCGCGGGGTCCCTCCTCTGGGGCCAACGTCCTGACTTTC.

The chain has TRBV9 and TRBJ2-3; 7 bases agree with TRBD2. Germline V gives CDR1 SGDLS, CDR2 YYNGEE. V shed 0 bases, J shed 0 bases, and the junction held 4 bases outside the gene matches. The CDR3 length is 16 residues. The CDR3 nucleotides are TGTGCCAGCAGCGTAGATCGGGGGGATAGCACAGATACGCAGTATTTT. Its protein is CASSVDRGDSTDTQYF.

The V call is TRBV19, the J call TRBJ1-4, with D possibly matching TRBD1 (5 bases). The germline V and J ends were trimmed by 6 bases and 1 base, with 9 bases remaining between them. The germline CDR1 and CDR2 sequences are LNHDA and SQIVND (reference sequence). The CDR3 is 14 amino acids. The DNA of the CDR3 is TGTGCCAGTAGCTGGCAGGGAACTAATGAAAAACTGTTTTTT. Translation: CASSWQGTNEKLFF.

This clone was seen only a few times. The J gene is TRBJ2-7, the V gene TRBV7-9; tentatively, D is TRBD1 (6 bases). Trimming took 6 bases from V and 3 from J, leaving 18 bases between them. The CDR3 has 15 amino acids. Germline CDR1 SEHNR, CDR2 FQNEAQ (reference sequence). CDR3 sequence: CASRPLGGPYYEQYF. CDR3 DNA sequence: TGTGCCAGCAGACCCTTAGGGGGACCATACTACGAGCAGTACTTC.

The chain employs TRBV3-1 (or the pseudogene TRBV3-2) and TRBJ2-5; a possible D gene is TRBD1 (6 bases). The germline gives CDR1 LGHDT, CDR2 YNNKEL (reference sequence). The CDR3 loop spans 19 amino acids. The V end lost 0 bases, the J end lost 0 bases, and 20 bases lay between the germline ends. The CDR3 reads CASSQDLEIDGQNQETQYF. In DNA, the CDR3 is TGTGCCAGCAGCCAAGATCTAGAGATAGACGGACAGAACCAAGAGACCCAGTACTTC.

This sequence joins TRBV19 and TRBJ1-1; D perhaps matches TRBD1 (6 bases). The length of the CDR3 is 13 residues. The germline V and J ends were trimmed by 5 bases and 10 bases, with 17 bases remaining between them. CDR1 is LNHDA and CDR2 is SQIVND in the germline V gene (reference sequence). The CDR3 DNA follows: TGTGCCAGTAGTCCTAGCAGGGGTTTGGCAGCTTTCTTT. As protein: CASSPSRGLAAFF.

This chain links TRBV6-5 with TRBJ1-4; no firm D call. The germline gives CDR1 MNHEY, CDR2 SVGAGI. Trimming cost V 0 bases and J 6 bases, with 14 bases left between them. The CDR3 covers 16 residues. The CDR3 DNA is TGTGCCAGCAGTTACTCACGAGGAGGGTTGGATGAAAAACTGTTTTTT. Protein product: CASSYSRGGLDEKLFF.

This clone was counted a single time. V is TRBV10-3 and J is TRBJ1-5; 11 positions agree with TRBD1. The CDR3 extends over 15 amino acids. Trimming removed 10 bases from V and 6 bases from J; junction bases left unmatched: 11. Germline CDR1 and CDR2: ENHRY and SYGVKD. The CDR3 is CATSDRGRSGQPQHF. The DNA for the CDR3 is TGTGCCACTTCGGACAGGGGGCGTTCGGGTCAGCCCCAGCATTTT.

V gene TRBV24-1 combines with J gene TRBJ1-2; D unclear. V lost 3 bases and J 4 bases, leaving 11 bases between the germline ends. CDR3 size: 14 residues. Looked up from germline, CDR1 is KGHDR and CDR2 is SFDVKD. The CDR3 DNA reads TGTGCCACCAGTGATCCCACAGAAGTCTATGGCTACACCTTC. As protein: CATSDPTEVYGYTF.

The rearrangement links TRBV7-2 to TRBJ1-5; D is uncertain. The V end lost 1 base, the J end lost 4 bases, and 8 bases lay between the germline ends. CDR3 length: 14 residues. CDR1 and CDR2 from the germline V gene are SGHTA and FQGNSA. The CDR3 spells CASSLGITNQPQHF. CDR3 nucleotides: TGTGCCAGCAGCTTAGGCATAACTAATCAGCCCCAGCATTTT.

This chain uses TRBV2 with TRBJ2-5; a weak D match, TRBD2 (6 bases). The V and J ends lost 6 bases and 0 bases respectively, with 14 bases between them. Germline V gene data show CDR1 as SNHLY and CDR2 as FYNNEI. The CDR3 spans 15 residues. CDR3 protein: CASSGRGRNQETQYF. The CDR3 region has the DNA TGTGCCAGCAGCGGCCGGGGGAGGAACCAAGAGACCCAGTACTTC.

The rearrangement joins TRBV9 to TRBJ2-5; TRBD2 matches 8 bases. Per germline, CDR1 SGDLS and CDR2 YYNGEE. Germline trimming cut 4 bases from V and 0 bases from J; bases unmatched to any gene: 8. The CDR3 runs to 16 residues. The CDR3 coding sequence is TGTGCCAGCAGCCCCCGTATAGCGGGGAACCAAGAGACCCAGTACTTC. As protein: CASSPRIAGNQETQYF. Using reference TRBV9 and TRBJ2-5 for the parts outside the CDR3, the full variable domain is DSGVTQTPKHLITATGQRVTLRCSPRSGDLSVYWYQQSLDQGLQFLIQYYNGEERAKGNILERFSAQQFPDLHSELNLSSLELGDSALYFCASSPRIAGNQETQYFGPGTRLLVL.